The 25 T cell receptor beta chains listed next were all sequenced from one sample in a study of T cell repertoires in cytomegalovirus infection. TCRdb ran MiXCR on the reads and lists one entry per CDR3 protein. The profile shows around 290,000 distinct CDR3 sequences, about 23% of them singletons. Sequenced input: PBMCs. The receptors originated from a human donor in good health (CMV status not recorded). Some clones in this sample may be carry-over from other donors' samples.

The CDR3 here is CASSFQTGDTQYF. The CDR3 DNA reads TGTGCCAGCAGCTTCCAGACAGGGGATACGCAGTATTTT. This chain joins TRBV7-2 and TRBJ2-3; 7 nucleotides line up with TRBD1. The CDR3 is made up of 13 amino acids. After removal of 3 bases from V and 6 bases from J, the junction contained 3 bases not matched to a gene. Germline values: CDR1 SGHTA, CDR2 FQGNSA.

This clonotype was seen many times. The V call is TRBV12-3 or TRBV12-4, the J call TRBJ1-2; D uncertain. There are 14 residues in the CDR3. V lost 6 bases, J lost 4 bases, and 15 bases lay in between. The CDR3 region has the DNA TGTGCCAGCAGACCAAGCGCAGCAGGCTATGGCTACACCTTC. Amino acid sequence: CASRPSAAGYGYTF.

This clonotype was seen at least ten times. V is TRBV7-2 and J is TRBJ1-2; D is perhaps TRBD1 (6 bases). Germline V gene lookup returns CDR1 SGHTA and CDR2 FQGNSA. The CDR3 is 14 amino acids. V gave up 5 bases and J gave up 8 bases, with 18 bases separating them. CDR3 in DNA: TGTGCCAGCAGCCAGGATACAGGGCTCGGCGGCTACACCTTC. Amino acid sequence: CASSQDTGLGGYTF.

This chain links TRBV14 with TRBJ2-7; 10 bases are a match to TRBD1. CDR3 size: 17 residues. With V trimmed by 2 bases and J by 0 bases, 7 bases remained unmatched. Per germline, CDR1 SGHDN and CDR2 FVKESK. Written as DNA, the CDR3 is TGTGCCAGCAGCCAACGGACAGGGGGAATCAGCTCCTACGAGCAGTACTTC. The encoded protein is CASSQRTGGISSYEQYF.

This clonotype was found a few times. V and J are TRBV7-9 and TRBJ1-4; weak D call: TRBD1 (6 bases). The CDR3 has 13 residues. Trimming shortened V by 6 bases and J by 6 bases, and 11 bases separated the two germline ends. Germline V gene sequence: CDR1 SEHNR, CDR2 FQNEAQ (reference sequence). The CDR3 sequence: CASRSGTHEKLFF. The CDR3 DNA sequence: TGTGCCAGCAGGTCCGGGACACATGAAAAACTGTTTTTT. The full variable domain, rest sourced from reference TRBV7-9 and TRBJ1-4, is DTGVSQNPRHKITKRGQNVTFRCDPISEHNRLYWYRQTLGQGPEFLTYFQNEAQLEKSRLLSDRFSAERPKGSFSTLEIQRTEQGDSAMYLCASRSGTHEKLFFGSGTQLSVL.

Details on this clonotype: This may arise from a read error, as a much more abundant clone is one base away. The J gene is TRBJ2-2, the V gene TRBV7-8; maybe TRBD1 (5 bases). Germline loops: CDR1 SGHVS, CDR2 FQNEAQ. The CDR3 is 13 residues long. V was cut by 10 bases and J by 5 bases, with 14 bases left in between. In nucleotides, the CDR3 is TGTGCCAACACCCTCTCAGGGACCGGGGAGCTGTTTTTT. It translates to CANTLSGTGELFF.

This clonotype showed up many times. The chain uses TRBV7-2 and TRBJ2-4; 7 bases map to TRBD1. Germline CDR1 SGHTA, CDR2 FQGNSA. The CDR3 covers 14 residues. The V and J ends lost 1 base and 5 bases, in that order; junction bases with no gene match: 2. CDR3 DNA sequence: TGTGCCAGCAGCTTAGACCAGGGGGAAAACATTCAGTACTTC. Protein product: CASSLDQGENIQYF.

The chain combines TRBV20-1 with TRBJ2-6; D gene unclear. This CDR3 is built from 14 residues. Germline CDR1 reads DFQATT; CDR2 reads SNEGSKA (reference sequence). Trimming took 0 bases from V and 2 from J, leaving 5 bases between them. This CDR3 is CSARDRTGANVLTF. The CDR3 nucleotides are TGCAGTGCTAGAGATCGTACTGGGGCCAACGTCCTGACTTTC.

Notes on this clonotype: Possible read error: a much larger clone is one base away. CDR3 region: CASSLRQGAGDNPGELFF. The CDR3 DNA is TGTGCCAGCAGCCTTCGACAGGGGGCTGGCGATAATCCCGGGGAGCTGTTTTTT. J is TRBJ2-2 and V is TRBV5-5; 10 bases are a match to TRBD1. CDR1 SGHKS and CDR2 YYEKEE come from the germline V gene (reference sequence). This CDR3 comprises 18 residues. V lost 4 bases, J lost 6 bases, and 15 bases stayed unmatched.

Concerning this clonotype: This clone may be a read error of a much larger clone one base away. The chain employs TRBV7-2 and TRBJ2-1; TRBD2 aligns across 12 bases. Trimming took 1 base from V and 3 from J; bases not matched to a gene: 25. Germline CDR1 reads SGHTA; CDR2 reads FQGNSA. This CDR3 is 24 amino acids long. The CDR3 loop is CASSLGTGAEYSVLAGGRYNEQFF. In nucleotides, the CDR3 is TGTGCCAGCAGCTTAGGAACCGGGGCAGAATATTCGGTTCTAGCGGGAGGGCGCTACAATGAGCAGTTCTTC.

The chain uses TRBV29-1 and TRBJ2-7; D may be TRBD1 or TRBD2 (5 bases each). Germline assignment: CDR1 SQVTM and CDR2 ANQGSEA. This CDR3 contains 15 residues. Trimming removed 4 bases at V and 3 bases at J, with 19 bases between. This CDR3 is CSVGVLVGAGYEQYF. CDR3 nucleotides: TGCAGCGTTGGAGTATTAGTCGGGGCGGGCTACGAGCAGTACTTC.

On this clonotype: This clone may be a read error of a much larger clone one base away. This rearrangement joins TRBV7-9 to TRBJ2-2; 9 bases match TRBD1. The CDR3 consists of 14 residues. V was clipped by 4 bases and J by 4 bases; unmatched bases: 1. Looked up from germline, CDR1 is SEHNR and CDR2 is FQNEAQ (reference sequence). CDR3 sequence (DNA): TGTGCCAGCAGCTACAGGGGGCTCACCGGGGAGCTGTTTTTT. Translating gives CASSYRGLTGELFF.

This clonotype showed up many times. The DNA of the CDR3 is TGTGCCAGCAGTTATCTCGGGCCTTCACAAGAGACCCAGTACTTC. Its protein is CASSYLGPSQETQYF. The chain has TRBV6-2 or TRBV6-3 and TRBJ2-5; no firm D call. This CDR3 region has 15 residues. CDR1 is MNHEY, CDR2 SVGEGT, per germline. V gave up 3 bases and J gave up 2 bases, with 13 bases separating them.

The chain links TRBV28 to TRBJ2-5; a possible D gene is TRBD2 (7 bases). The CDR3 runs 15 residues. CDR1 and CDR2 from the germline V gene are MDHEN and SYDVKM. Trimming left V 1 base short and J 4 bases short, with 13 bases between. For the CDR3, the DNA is TGTGCCAGCAGTTTATCCGAGGGGGGGCGAGAGACCCAGTACTTC. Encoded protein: CASSLSEGGRETQYF.

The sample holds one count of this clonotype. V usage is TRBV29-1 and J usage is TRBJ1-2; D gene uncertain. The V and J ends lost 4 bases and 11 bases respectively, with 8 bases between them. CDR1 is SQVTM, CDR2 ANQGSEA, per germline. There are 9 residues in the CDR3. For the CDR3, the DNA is TGCAGCGTTGCGGGGAGTTACACCTTC. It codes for CSVAGSYTF. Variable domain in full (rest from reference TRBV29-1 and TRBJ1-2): SAVISQKPSRDICQRGTSLTIQCQVDSQVTMMFWYRQQPGQSLTLIATANQGSEATYESGFVIDKFPISRPNLTFSTLTVSNMSPEDSSIYLCSVAGSYTFGSGTRLTVV.

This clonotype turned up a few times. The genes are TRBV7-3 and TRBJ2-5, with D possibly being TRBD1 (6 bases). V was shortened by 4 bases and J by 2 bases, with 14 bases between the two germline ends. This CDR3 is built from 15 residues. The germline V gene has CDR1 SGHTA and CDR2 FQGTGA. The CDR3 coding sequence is TGTGCCAGCAGCTCAAACCCGGGACAACAAGAGACCCAGTACTTC. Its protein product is CASSSNPGQQETQYF.

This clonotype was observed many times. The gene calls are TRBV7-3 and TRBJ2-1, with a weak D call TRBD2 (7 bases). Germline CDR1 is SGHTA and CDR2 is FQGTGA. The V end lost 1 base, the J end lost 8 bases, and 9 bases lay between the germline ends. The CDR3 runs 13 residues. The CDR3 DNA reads TGTGCCAGCAGCTTAAGGGGGGGCGATGAGCAGTTCTTC. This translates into CASSLRGGDEQFF.

For the CDR3, the DNA is TGTGCCAGCTCACTGGACAGGGGAGGCTCCTATGGCTACACCTTC. Translated, it gives CASSLDRGGSYGYTF. The rearrangement uses TRBV18 and TRBJ1-2, with 9 bases identical to TRBD1. Looked up from germline, CDR1 is KGHSH and CDR2 is LQKENI. The trim removed 4 bases at V and 4 bases at J, leaving 7 bases unmatched. This CDR3 has 15 residues. Together with reference TRBV18 and TRBJ1-2, the CDR3 gives the full variable domain: NAGVMQNPRHLVRRRGQEARLRCSPMKGHSHVYWYRQLPEEGLKFMVYLQKENIIDESGMPKERFSAEFPKEGPSILRIQQVVRGDSAAYFCASSLDRGGSYGYTFGSGTRLTVV.

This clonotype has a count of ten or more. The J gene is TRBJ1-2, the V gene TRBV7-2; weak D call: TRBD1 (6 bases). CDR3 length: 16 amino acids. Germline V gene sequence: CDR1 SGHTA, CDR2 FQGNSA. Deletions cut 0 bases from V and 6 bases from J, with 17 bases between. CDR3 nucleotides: TGTGCCAGCAGCTTAGCGGGGGGGGCTTCCATTGATGGCTACACCTTC. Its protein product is CASSLAGGASIDGYTF.

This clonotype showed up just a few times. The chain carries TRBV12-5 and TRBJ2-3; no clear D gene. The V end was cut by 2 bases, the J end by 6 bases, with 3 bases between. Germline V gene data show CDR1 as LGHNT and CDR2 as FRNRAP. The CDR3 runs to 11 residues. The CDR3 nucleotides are TGTGCTAGTGGTTTGAGGGATACGCAGTATTTT. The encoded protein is CASGLRDTQYF.

The CDR3 nucleotides are TGCGCCAGCAGTCAATCGATAGTTCGGGTCGATACGCAGTATTTT. Its protein is CASSQSIVRVDTQYF. This sequence joins TRBV23-1 and TRBJ2-3; D unresolved. TRBV23-1 is annotated as an ORF whose role is uncertain. The CDR3 has 15 residues. Deletions cut 0 bases from V and 6 bases from J, with 13 bases between.

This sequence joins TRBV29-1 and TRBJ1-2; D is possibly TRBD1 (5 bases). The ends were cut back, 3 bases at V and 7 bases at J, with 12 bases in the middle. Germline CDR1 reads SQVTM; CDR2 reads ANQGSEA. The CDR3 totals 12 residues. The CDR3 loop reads CSVEVGGRGYTF. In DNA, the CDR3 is TGCAGCGTTGAGGTGGGGGGTCGTGGCTACACCTTC.

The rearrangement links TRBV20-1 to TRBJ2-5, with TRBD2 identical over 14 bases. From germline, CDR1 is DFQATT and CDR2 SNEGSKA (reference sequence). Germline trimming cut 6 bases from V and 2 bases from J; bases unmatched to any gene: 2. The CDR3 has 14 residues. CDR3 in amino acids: CSAGTSGGQETQYF. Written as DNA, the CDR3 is TGCAGTGCCGGGACTAGCGGGGGTCAAGAGACCCAGTACTTC.

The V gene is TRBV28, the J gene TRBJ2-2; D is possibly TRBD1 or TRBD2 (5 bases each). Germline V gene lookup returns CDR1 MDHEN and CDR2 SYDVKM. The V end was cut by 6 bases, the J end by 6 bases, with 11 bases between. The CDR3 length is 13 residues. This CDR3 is CASSSGGSGELFF. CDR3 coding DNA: TGTGCCAGCAGCTCTGGGGGATCCGGGGAGCTGTTTTTT. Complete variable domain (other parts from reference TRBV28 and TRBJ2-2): DVKVTQSSRYLVKRTGEKVFLECVQDMDHENMFWYRQDPGLGLRLIYFSYDVKMKEKGDIPEGYSVSREKKERFSLILESASTNQTSMYLCASSSGGSGELFFGEGSRLTVL.

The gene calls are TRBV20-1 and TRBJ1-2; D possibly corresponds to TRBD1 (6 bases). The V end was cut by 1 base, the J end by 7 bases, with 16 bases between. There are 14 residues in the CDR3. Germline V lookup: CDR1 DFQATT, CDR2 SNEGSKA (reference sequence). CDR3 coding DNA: TGCAGTGCTAGAGGGGTTGCGGGGGCAGGTGGCTACACCTTC. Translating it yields CSARGVAGAGGYTF.